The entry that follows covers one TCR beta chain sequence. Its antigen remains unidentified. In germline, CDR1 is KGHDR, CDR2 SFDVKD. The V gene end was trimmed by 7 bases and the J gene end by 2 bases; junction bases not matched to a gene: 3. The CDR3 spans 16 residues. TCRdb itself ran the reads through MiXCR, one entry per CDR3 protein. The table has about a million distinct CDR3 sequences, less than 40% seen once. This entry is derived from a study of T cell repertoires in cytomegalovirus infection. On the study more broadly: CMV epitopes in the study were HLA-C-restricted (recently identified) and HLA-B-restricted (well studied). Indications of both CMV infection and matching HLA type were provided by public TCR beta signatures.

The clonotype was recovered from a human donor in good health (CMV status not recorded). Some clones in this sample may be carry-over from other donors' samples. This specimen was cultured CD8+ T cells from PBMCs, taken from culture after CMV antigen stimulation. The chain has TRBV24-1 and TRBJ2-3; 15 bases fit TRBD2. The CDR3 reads CATRGLAGGYTDTQYF. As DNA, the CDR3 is TGTGCCACCAGGGGACTAGCGGGGGGATACACAGATACGCAGTATTTT.